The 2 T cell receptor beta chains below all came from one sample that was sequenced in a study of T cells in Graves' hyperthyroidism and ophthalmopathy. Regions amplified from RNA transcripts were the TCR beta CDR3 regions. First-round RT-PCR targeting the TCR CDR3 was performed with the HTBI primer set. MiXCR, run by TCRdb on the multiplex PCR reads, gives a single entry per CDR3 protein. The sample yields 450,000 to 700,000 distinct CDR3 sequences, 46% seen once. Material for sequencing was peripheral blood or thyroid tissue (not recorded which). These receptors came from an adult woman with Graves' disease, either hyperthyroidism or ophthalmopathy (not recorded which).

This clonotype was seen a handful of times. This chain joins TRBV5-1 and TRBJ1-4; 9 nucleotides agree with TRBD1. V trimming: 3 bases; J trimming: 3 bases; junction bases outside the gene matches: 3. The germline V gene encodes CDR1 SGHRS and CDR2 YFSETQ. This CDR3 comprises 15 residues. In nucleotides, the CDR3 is TGCGCCAGCAGCTACTGGACAGGGGCTAATGAAAAACTGTTTTTT. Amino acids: CASSYWTGANEKLFF.

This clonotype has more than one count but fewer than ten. The CDR3 sequence: CASSPYAGQGGPRAFF. CDR3 coding DNA: TGTGCCAGCAGCCCCTATGCCGGACAGGGAGGTCCTAGAGCTTTCTTT. V is TRBV7-2 and J is TRBJ1-1; 8 bases fit TRBD1. V trimming: 5 bases; J trimming: 10 bases; junction bases outside the gene matches: 18. Germline V gene lookup returns CDR1 SGHTA and CDR2 FQGNSA. The CDR3 loop spans 16 amino acids.